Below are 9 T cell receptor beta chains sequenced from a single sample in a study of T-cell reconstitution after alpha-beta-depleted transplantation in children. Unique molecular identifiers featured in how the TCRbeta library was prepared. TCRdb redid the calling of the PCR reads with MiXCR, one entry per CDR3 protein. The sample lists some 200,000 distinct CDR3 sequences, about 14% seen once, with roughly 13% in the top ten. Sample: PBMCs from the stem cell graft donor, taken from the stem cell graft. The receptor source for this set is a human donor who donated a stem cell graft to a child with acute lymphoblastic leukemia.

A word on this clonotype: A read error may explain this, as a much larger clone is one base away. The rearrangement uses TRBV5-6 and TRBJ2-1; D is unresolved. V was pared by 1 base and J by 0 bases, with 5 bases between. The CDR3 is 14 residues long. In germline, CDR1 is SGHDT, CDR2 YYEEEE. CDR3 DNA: TGTGCCAGCAGCTTGTTACGCTCCTACAATGAGCAGTTCTTC. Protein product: CASSLLRSYNEQFF.

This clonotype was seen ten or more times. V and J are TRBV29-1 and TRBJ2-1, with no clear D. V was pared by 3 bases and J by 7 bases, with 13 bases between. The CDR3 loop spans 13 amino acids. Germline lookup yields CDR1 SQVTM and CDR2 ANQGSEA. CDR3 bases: TGCAGCGTTGACCTGGACGGTGATAATGAGCAGTTCTTC. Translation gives CSVDLDGDNEQFF.

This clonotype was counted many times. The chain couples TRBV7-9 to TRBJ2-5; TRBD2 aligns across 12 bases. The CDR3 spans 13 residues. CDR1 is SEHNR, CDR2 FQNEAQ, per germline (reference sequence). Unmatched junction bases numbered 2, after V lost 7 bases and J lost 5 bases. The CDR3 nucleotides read TGTGCCAGCATCGGGACTAGCGGGGAGACCCAGTACTTC. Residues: CASIGTSGETQYF.

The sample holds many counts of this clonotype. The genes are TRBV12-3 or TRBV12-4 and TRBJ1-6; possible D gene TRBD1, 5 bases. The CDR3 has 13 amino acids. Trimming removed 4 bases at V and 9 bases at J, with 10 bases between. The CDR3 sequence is CASSSGQASPLHF. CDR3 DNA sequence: TGTGCCAGCAGTTCCGGACAAGCTTCACCCCTCCACTTT.

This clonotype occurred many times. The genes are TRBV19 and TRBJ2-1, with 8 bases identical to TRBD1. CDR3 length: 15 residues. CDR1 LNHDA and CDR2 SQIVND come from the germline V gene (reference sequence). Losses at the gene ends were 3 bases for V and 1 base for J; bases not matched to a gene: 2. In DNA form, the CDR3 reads TGTGCCAGTAGTATCAGGGGGCAGTCCTACAATGAGCAGTTCTTC. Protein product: CASSIRGQSYNEQFF.

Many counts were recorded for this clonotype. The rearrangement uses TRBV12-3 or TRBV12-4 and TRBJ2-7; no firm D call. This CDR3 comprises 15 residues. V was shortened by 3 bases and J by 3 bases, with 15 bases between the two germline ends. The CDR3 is CASSLARKGNYEQYF. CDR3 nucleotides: TGTGCCAGCAGTTTGGCTAGAAAGGGCAACTACGAGCAGTACTTC.

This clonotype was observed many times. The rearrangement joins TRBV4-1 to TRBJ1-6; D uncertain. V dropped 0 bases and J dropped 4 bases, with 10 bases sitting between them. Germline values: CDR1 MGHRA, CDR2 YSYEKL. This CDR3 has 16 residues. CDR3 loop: CASSQETLRYNSPLHF. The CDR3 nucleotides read TGCGCCAGCAGCCAAGAGACACTACGGTATAATTCACCCCTCCACTTT.

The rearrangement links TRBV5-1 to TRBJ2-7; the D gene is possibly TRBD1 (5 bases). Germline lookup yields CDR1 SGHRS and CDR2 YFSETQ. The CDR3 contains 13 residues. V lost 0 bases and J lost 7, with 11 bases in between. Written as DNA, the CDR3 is TGCGCCAGCAGCTTGGAGGGCCAGGGAGAGCAGTACTTC. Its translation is CASSLEGQGEQYF. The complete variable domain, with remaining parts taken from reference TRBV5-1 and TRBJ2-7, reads KAGVTQTPRYLIKTRGQQVTLSCSPISGHRSVSWYQQTPGQGLQFLFEYFSETQRNKGNFPGRFSGRQFSNSRSEMNVSTLELGDSALYLCASSLEGQGEQYFGPGTRLTVT.

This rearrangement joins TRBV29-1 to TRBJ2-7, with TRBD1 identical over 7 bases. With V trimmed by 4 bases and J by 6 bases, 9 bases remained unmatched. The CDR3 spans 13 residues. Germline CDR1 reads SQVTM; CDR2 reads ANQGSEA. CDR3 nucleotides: TGCAGCGTTGGTCCCAGATCAGGGGGCGAGCAGTACTTC. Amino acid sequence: CSVGPRSGGEQYF.